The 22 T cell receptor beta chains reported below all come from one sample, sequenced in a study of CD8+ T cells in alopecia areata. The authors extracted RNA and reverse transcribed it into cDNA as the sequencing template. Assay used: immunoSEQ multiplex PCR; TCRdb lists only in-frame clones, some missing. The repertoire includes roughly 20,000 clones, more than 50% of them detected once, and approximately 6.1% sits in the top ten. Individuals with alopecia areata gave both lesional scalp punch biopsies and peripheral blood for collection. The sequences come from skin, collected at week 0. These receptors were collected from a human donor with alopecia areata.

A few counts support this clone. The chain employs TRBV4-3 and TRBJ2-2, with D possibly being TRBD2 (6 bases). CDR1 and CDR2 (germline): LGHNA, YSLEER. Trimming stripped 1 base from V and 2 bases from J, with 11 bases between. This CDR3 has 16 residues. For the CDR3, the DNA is TGCGCCAGCAGCCAAGTCCCCGGGAGTAACACCGGGGAGCTGTTTTTT. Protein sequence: CASSQVPGSNTGELFF.

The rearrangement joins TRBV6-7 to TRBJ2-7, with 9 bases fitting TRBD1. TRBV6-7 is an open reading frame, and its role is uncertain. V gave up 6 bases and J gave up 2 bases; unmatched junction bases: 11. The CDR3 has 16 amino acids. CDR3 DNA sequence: TGTGCCAGCAGCCTAAAAGACAGGGGGTTCACCTACGAGCAGTACTTC. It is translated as CASSLKDRGFTYEQYF.

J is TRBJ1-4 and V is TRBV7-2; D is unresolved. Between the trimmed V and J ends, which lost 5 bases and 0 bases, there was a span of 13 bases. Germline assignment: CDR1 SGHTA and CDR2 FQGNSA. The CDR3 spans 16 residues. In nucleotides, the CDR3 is TGTGCCAGCAGCCTTAATTACATCTCAACTAATGAAAAACTGTTTTTT. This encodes CASSLNYISTNEKLFF.

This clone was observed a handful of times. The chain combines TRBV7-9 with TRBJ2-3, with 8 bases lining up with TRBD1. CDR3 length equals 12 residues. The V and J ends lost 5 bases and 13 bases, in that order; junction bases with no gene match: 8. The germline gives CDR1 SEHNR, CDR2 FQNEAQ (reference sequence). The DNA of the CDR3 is TGTGCCAGCAGCCCTAGACAGGGGAGGAAGTATTTT. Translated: CASSPRQGRKYF.

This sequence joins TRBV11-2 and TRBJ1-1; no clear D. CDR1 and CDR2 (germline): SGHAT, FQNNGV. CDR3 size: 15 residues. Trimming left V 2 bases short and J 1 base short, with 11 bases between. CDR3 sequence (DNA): TGTGCCAGCAGCTTAAATTGGGCCGGGAACACTGAAGCTTTCTTT. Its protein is CASSLNWAGNTEAFF.

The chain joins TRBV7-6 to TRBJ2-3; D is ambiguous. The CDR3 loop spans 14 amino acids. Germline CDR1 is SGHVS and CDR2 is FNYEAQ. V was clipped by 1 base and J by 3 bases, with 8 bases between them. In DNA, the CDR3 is TGTGCCAGCAGCTTAGGCCTTGGTACAGATACGCAGTATTTT. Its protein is CASSLGLGTDTQYF.

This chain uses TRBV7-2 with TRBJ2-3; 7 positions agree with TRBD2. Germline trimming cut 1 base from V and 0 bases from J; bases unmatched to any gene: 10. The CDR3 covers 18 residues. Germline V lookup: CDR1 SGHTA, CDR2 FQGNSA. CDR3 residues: CASSLVLAAGSSTDTQYF. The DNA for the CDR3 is TGTGCCAGCAGCTTAGTTCTAGCGGCAGGTTCTAGCACAGATACGCAGTATTTT. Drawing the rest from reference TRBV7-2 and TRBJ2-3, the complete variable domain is GAGVSQSPSNKVTEKGKDVELRCDPISGHTALYWYRQSLGQGLEFLIYFQGNSAPDKSGLPSDRFSAERTGGSVSTLTIQRTQQEDSAVYLCASSLVLAAGSSTDTQYFGPGTRLTVL.

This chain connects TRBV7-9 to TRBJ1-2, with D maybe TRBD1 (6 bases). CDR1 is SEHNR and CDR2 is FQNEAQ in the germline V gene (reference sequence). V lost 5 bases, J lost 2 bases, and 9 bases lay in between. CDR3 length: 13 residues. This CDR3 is CASSPGVNYGYTF. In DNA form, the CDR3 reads TGTGCCAGCAGCCCAGGGGTAAACTATGGCTACACCTTC. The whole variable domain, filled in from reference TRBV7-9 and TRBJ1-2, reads DTGVSQNPRHKITKRGQNVTFRCDPISEHNRLYWYRQTLGQGPEFLTYFQNEAQLEKSRLLSDRFSAERPKGSFSTLEIQRTEQGDSAMYLCASSPGVNYGYTFGSGTRLTVV.

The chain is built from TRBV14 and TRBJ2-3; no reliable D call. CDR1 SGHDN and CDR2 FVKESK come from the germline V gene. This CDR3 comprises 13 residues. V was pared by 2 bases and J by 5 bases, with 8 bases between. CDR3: CASSQSLIDTQYF. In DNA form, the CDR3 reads TGTGCCAGCAGCCAAAGTTTAATAGATACGCAGTATTTT.

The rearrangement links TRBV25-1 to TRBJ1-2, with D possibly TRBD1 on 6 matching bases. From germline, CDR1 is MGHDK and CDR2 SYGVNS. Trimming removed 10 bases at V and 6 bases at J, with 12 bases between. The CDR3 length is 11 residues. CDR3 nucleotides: TGTGCCACCCTGGACAGCCATGGCTACACCTTC. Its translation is CATLDSHGYTF.

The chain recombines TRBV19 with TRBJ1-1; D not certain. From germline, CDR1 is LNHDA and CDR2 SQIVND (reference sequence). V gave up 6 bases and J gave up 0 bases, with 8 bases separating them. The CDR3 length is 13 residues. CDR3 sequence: CASRGPMNTEAFF. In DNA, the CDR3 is TGTGCCAGTAGAGGGCCCATGAACACTGAAGCTTTCTTT.

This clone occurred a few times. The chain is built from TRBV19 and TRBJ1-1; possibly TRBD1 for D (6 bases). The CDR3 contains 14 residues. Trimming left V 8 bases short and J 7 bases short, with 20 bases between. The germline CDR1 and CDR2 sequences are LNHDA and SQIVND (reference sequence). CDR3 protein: CASRLQGSGGEAFF. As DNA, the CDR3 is TGTGCCAGTCGATTACAGGGTTCGGGAGGTGAAGCTTTCTTT.

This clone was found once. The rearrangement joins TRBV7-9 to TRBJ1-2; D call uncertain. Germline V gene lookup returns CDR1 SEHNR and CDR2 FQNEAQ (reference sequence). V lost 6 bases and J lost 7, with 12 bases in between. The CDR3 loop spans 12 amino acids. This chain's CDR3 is CASSSTEGGYTF. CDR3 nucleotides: TGTGCCAGCAGTTCTACAGAGGGTGGCTACACCTTC.

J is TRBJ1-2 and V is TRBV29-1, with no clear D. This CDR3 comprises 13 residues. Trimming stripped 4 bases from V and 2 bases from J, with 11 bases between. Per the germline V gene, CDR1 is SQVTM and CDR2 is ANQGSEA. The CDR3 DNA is TGCAGCGTTGCTGGCACCTCAAACTATGGCTACACCTTC. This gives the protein CSVAGTSNYGYTF.

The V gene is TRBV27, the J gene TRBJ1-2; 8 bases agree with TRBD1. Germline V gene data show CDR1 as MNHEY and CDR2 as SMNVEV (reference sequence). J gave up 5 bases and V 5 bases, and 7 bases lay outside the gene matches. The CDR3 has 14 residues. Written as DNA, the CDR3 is TGTGCCAGCAGTGAATCAACAGGGGGATATGGCTACACCTTC. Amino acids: CASSESTGGYGYTF.

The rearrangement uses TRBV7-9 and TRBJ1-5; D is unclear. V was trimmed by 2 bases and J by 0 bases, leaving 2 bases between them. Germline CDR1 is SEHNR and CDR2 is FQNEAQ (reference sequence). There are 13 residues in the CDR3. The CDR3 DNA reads TGTGCCAGCAGCTTACATAGCAATCAGCCCCAGCATTTT. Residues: CASSLHSNQPQHF.

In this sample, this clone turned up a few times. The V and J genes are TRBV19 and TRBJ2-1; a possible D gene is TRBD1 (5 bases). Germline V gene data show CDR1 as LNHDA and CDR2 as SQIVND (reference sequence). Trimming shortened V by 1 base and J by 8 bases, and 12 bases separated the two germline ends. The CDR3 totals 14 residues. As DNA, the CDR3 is TGTGCCAGTAGTATAGGGCAGGGTATCCATGAGCAGTTCTTC. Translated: CASSIGQGIHEQFF.

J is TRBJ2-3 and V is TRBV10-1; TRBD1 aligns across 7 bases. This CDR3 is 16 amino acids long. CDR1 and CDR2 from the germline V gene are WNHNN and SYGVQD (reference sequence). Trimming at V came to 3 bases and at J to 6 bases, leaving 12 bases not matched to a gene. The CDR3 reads CASSEGDSGRWDTQYF. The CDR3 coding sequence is TGCGCCAGCAGTGAAGGGGACAGCGGACGGTGGGATACGCAGTATTTT.

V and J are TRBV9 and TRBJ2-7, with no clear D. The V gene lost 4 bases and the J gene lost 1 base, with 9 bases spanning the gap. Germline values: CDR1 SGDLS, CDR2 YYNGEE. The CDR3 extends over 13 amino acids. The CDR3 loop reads CASSPQVSYEQYF. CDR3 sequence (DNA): TGTGCCAGCAGCCCCCAGGTTTCCTACGAGCAGTACTTC.

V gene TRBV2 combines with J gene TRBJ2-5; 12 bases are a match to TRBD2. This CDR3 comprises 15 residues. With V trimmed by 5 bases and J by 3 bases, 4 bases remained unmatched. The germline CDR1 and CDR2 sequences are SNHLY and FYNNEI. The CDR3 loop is CASSPSGGAEETQYF. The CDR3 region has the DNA TGTGCCAGCAGTCCTAGCGGGGGGGCCGAAGAGACCCAGTACTTC. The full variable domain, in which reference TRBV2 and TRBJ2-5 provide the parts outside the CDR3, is EPEVTQTPSHQVTQMGQEVILRCVPISNHLYFYWYRQILGQKVEFLVSFYNNEISEKSEIFDDQFSVERPDGSNFTLKIRSTKLEDSAMYFCASSPSGGAEETQYFGPGTRLLVL.

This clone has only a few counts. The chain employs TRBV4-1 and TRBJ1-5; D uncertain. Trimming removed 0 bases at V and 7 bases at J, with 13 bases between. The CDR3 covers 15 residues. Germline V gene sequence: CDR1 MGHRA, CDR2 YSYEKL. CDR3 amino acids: CASSQDQGIGQPQHF. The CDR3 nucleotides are TGCGCCAGCAGCCAAGACCAAGGCATCGGGCAGCCCCAGCATTTT.

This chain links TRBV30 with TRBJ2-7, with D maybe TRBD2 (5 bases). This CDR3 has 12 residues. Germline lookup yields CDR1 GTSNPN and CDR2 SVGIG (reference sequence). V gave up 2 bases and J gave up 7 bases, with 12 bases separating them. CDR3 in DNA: TGTGCCTGGAGTTCCCAGCCGGGGGAGCAGTACTTC. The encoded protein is CAWSSQPGEQYF.